These T cell receptor beta chains were read from a single sample in a study of blood T cell repertoires in COVID-19. The data were produced by immunoSEQ multiplex PCR, yet TCRdb's version contains in-frame clones alone and is incomplete. Counted here are 250,000 to 300,000 clones, about nine tenths occurring once; the ten biggest clones make up 2% to 2.5%. The sequenced sample was peripheral blood. Receptors originate from a woman between 50 and 59 years old who had recovered from COVID-19. The CDR3 runs from the conserved cysteine through the conserved F or W. Each record gives: J gene, V gene, D gene, CDR3 protein. D genes are given only for firm matches.

>TRBJ1-2|TRBV30|TRBD1
CAWSGRDRGYGYTF
>TRBJ1-1|TRBV18|NA
CASSPVRATEAFF
>TRBJ2-2|TRBV5-4|TRBD2
CASSSGRGDTGELFF
>TRBJ1-1|TRBV6-5|NA
CASSYGAEAFF
>TRBJ1-1|TRBV5-1|NA
CASSLLRGNTEAFF
>TRBJ1-3|TRBV6-5|TRBD1
CASRIDRARGNTIYF
>TRBJ1-2|TRBV15|NA
CATSRDILDGYTF
>TRBJ1-1|TRBV14|NA
CASSQVGGGTEAFF
>TRBJ2-6|TRBV5-4|NA
CASSSMGGLGANVLTF
>TRBJ1-2|TRBV6-4|TRBD1
CASSDSGQGAYGYTF
>TRBJ2-1|TRBV7-9|TRBD2
CASSLSETSGNEQFF
>TRBJ1-3|TRBV4-3|TRBD1
CASSQDPTGGEGNTIYF
>TRBJ1-3|TRBV19|NA
CASSIRDSGNTIYF
>TRBJ2-1|TRBV5-4|TRBD2
CASGRGLAGENEQFF
>TRBJ2-7|TRBV27|NA
CATGWPQNEQYF
>TRBJ2-2|TRBV7-8|TRBD1
CASSDRANTGELFF
>TRBJ2-1|TRBV9|TRBD2
CASSEYGGAKNEQFF
>TRBJ2-7|TRBV30|TRBD1
CAWSVLGTGSREQYF
>TRBJ2-1|TRBV4-3|TRBD2
CASSQGASGRLNEQFF
>TRBJ2-7|TRBV7-9|TRBD1
CASGTGPREQYF
>TRBJ2-3|TRBV7-3|NA
CASSLDEGGTQYF
>TRBJ2-7|TRBV5-6|NA
CASSLWVGTSFYEQYF
>TRBJ1-4|TRBV7-9|NA
CASSSRAKHFNEKLFF
>TRBJ2-7|TRBV19|NA
CASSIRQGISYEQYF
>TRBJ2-3|TRBV30|NA
CAWSGRNTDTQYF
>TRBJ2-7|TRBV7-9|NA
CASSLTSYEQYF
>TRBJ1-1|TRBV7-9|NA
CASSLTGGTEAFF
>TRBJ1-4|TRBV4-2|NA
CASSQGGAGEEKLFF
>TRBJ2-1|TRBV6-5|TRBD1
CASSYFGTGNEQFF
>TRBJ1-1|TRBV5-1|TRBD1
CASNRDSNTEAFF
>TRBJ1-1|TRBV10-3|TRBD1
CAISGSTGVVAEAFF
>TRBJ2-1|TRBV11-2|TRBD1
CASSPRGGTAHSYNEQFF
>TRBJ1-5|TRBV30|TRBD1
CAWSPGQGYQPQHF